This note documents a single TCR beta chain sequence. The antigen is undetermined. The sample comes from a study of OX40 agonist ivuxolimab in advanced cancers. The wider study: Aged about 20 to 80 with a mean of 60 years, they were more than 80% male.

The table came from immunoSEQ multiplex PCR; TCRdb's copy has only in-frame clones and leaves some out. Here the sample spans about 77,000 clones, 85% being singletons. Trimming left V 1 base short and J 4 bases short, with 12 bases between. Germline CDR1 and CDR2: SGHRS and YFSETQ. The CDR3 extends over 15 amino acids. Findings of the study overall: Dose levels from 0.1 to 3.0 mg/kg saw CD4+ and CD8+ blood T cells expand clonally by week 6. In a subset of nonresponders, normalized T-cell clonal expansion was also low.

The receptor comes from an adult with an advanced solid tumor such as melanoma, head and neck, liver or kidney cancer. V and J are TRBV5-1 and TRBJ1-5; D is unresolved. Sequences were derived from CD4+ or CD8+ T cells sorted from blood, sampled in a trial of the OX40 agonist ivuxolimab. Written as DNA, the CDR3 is TGCGCCAGCAGCTTGACCCTCGCAGAGAATCAGCCCCAGCATTTT. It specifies CASSLTLAENQPQHF.